This TCR beta chain originates from a study of STAT5B mutations in CD4+ large granular lymphocyte leukemia. Assay: immunoSEQ multiplex PCR; the TCRdb copy retains only in-frame clones and omits some. The sample carries more than 7,500 clones, about four fifths recorded once. CDR1 and CDR2 (germline): MNHEY, SVGAGI. CDR3 length equals 14 residues. V lost 2 bases and J lost 3, with 11 bases in between. The sample consisted of PBMCs. This sequence joins TRBV6-5 and TRBJ2-7; D ambiguous. This receptor was taken from a man aged 60-69 years with CD4+ T-cell large granular lymphocyte leukemia. CDR3 DNA: TGTGCCAGCAGTTACGGTCTGGGGAACTACGAGCAGTACTTC. Its translation is CASSYGLGNYEQYF.